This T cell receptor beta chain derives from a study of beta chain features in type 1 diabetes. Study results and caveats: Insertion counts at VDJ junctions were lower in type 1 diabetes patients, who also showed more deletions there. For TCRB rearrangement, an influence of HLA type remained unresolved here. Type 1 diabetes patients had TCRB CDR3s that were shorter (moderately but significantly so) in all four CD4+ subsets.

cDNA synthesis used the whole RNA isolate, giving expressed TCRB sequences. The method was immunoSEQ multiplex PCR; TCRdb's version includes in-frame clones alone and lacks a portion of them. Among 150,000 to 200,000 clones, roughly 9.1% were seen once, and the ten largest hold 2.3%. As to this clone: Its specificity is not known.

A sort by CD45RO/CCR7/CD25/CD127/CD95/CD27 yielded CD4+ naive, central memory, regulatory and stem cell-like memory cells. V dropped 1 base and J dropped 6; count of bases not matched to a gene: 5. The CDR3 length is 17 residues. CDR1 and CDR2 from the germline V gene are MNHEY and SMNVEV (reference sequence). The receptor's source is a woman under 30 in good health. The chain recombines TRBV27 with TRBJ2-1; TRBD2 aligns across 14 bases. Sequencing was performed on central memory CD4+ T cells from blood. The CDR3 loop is CASSLLRTSGRLNEQFF. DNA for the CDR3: TGTGCCAGCAGTTTATTACGGACTAGCGGGAGGCTCAATGAGCAGTTCTTC.